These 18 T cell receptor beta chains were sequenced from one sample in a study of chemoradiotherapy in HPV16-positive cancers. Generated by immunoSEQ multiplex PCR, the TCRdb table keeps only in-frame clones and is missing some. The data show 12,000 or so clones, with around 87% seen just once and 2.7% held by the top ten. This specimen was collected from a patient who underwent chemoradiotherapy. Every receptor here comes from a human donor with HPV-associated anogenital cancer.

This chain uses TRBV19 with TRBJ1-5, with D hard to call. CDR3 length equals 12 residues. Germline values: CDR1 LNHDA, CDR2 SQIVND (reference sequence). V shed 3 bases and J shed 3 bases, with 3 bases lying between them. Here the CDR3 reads CASSMTNQPQHF. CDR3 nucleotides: TGTGCCAGTAGTATGACCAATCAGCCCCAGCATTTT.

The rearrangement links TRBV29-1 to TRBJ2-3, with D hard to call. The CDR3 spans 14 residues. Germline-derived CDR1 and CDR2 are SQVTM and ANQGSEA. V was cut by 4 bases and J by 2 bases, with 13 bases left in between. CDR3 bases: TGCAGCGTTGGTTTGGGGATATCCACAGATACGCAGTATTTT. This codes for CSVGLGISTDTQYF.

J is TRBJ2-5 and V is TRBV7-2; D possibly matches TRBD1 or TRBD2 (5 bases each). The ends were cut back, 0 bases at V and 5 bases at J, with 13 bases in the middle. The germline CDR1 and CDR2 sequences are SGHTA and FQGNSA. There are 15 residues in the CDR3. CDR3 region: CASSLARAEGETQYF. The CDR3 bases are TGTGCCAGCAGCTTAGCGAGGGCTGAGGGGGAGACCCAGTACTTC.

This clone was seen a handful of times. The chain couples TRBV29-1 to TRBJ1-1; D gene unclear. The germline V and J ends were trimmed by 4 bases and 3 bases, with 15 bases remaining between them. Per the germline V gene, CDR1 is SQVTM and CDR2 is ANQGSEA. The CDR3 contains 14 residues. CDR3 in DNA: TGCAGCGTTGTGGGGTTAAGTGGTGACACTGAAGCTTTCTTT. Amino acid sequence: CSVVGLSGDTEAFF.

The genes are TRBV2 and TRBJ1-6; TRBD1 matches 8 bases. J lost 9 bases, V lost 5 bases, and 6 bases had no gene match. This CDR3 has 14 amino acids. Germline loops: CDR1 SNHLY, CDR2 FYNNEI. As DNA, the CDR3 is TGTGCCAGCAGTATCGGACAGGGCTTTTCACCCCTCCACTTT. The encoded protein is CASSIGQGFSPLHF.

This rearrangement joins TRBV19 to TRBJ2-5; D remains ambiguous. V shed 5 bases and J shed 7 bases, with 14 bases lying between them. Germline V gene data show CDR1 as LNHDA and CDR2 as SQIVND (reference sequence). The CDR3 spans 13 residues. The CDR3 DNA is TGTGCCAGTAGTGCGGAAAGAACCGGGACCCAGTACTTC. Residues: CASSAERTGTQYF.

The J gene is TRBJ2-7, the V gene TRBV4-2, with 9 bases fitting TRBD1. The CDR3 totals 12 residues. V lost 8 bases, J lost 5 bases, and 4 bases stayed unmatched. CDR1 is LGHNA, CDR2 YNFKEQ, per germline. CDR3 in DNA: TGTGCCAGCGGACGGACAGGGGACGAGCAGTACTTC. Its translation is CASGRTGDEQYF.

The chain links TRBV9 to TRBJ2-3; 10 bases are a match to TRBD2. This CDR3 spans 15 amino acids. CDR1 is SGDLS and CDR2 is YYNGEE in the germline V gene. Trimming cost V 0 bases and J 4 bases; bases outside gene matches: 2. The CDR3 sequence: CASSVVGLAADTQYF. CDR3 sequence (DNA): TGTGCCAGCAGCGTAGTAGGACTAGCGGCAGATACGCAGTATTTT.

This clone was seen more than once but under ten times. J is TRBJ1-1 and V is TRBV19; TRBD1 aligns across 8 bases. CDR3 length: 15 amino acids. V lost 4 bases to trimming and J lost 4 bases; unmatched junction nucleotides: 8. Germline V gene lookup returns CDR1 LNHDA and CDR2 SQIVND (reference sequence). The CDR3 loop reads CASSKQKDRATEAFF. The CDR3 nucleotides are TGTGCCAGTAGTAAGCAAAAGGACAGGGCCACTGAAGCTTTCTTT.

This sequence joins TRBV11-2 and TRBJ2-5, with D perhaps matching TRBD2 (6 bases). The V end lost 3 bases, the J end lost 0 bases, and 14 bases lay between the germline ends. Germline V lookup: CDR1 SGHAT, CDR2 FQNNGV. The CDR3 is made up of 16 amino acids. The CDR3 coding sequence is TGTGCCAGCAGCTTCGGGAGCGGAGGGTACCAAGAGACCCAGTACTTC. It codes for CASSFGSGGYQETQYF.

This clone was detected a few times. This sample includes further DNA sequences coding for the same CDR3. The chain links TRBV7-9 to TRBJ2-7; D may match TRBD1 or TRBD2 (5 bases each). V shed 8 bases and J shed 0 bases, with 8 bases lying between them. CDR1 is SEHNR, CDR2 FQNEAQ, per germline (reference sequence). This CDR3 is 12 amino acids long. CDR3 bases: TGTGCCAGCGGGGACGGCTCCTACGAGCAGTACTTC. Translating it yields CASGDGSYEQYF.

CDR3 amino acids: CASSQLVDRAGPEAFF. The CDR3 DNA reads TGTGCCAGCAGCCAGTTAGTCGACAGGGCGGGTCCTGAAGCTTTCTTT. The chain has TRBV5-6 and TRBJ1-1, with 7 bases lining up with TRBD1. The CDR3 has 16 amino acids. CDR1 and CDR2 (germline): SGHDT, YYEEEE. The V gene end was trimmed by 4 bases and the J gene end by 6 bases; junction bases not matched to a gene: 15. The variable domain in full, completed from reference TRBV5-6 and TRBJ1-1, reads DAGVTQSPTHLIKTRGQQVTLRCSPKSGHDTVSWYQQALGQGPQFIFQYYEEEERQRGNFPDRFSGHQFPNYSSELNVNALLLGDSALYLCASSQLVDRAGPEAFFGQGTRLTVV.

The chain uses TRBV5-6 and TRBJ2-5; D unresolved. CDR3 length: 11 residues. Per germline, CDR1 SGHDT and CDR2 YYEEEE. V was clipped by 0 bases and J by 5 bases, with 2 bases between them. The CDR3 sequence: CASSLDETQYF. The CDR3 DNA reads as TGTGCCAGCAGCTTGGACGAGACCCAGTACTTC.

The CDR3 loop reads CASSRGQGSNYEQYF. The CDR3 DNA is TGTGCCAGCAGCAGGGGACAGGGTAGCAACTACGAGCAGTACTTC. The rearrangement joins TRBV5-4 to TRBJ2-7; TRBD1 matches at 9 bases. Trimming removed 4 bases from V and 3 bases from J; junction bases left unmatched: 8. CDR1 and CDR2 from the germline V gene are SGHNT and YYREEE (reference sequence). The length of the CDR3 is 15 residues.

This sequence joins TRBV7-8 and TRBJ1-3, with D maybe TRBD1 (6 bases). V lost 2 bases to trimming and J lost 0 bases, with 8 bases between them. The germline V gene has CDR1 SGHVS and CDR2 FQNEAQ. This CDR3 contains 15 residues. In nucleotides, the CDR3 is TGTGCCAGCAGCTTAACAGGGCACTCTGGAAACACCATATATTTT. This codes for CASSLTGHSGNTIYF.

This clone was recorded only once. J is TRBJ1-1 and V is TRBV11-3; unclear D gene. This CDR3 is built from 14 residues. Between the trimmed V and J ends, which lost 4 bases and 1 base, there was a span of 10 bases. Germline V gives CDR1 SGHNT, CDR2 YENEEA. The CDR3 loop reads CASSSRTGNTEAFF. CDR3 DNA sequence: TGTGCCAGCAGCTCTCGGACGGGGAACACTGAAGCTTTCTTT.

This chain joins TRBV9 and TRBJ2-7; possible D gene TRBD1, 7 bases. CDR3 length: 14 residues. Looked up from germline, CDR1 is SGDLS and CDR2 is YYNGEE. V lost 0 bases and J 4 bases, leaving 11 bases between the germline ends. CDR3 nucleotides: TGTGCCAGCAGCGTAGACCAGGGGGGTTACGAGCAGTACTTC. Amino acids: CASSVDQGGYEQYF.

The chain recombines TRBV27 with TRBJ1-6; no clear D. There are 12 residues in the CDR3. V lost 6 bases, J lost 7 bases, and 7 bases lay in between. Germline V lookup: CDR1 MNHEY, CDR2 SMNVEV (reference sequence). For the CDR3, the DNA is TGTGCCAGCAGCGGTTCGAATTCACCCCTCCACTTT. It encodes CASSGSNSPLHF.